The rows below give T cell receptor beta chains drawn from one sample of a study of cytomegalovirus exposure and HLA in healthy donors. Profiling relied on immunoSEQ multiplex PCR, and the TCRdb table lists in-frame clones only, not all of them. The table records roughly 100,000 clones, 75% of them present only once. Sequencing used PBMCs. The receptors derive from a middle-aged man in good health and CMV-seronegative. The CDR3 runs from the conserved cysteine through the conserved F or W. A D gene is named only where the DNA matches it firmly. Clone size is shown for a subset of rows, as once, few, many or a class of expanded clone.

V	D	J	size	DNA	CDR3
TRBV25-1	TRBD1	TRBJ2-2	-	TGTGCCAGCACCAGGACAGGGAACAGCGGGGAGCTGTTTTTT	CASTRTGNSGELFF
TRBV5-1	-	TRBJ2-7	-	TGCGCCAGCAGCCCCGGAGGGACGACGGGGAACGAGCAGTACTTC	CASSPGGTTGNEQYF
TRBV7-9	TRBD1	TRBJ1-2	-	TGTGCCAGCAGCCTCGACAGGGGGTCTCGGAACTATGGCTACACCTTC	CASSLDRGSRNYGYTF
TRBV4-1	-	TRBJ1-4	-	TGCGCCAGCAGCCCCCTGGGGCCCGGCACTAATGAAAAACTGTTTTTT	CASSPLGPGTNEKLFF
TRBV4-3	TRBD1	TRBJ2-7	-	TGCGCCAGCAGCCAGACAGGGGGCGATTACGAGCAGTACTTC	CASSQTGGDYEQYF
TRBV7-2	TRBD2	TRBJ2-1	-	TGTGCCAGCAACCCGATCGGGACTAGCGCCTACAATGAGCAGTTCTTC	CASNPIGTSAYNEQFF
TRBV19	TRBD2	TRBJ2-1	-	TGTGCCAGCAACCTACCGGGACTAGTCGACAATGAGCAGTTCTTC	CASNLPGLVDNEQFF
TRBV7-2	-	TRBJ1-4	once	TGTGCCAGCAGCTTAGCGCTAAAAGAAAAACTGTTTTTT	CASSLALKEKLFF
TRBV7-2	TRBD1	TRBJ2-5	-	TGTGCCAGCAGCTTACTGCAGGGGGCCGGAGAGACCCAGTACTTC	CASSLLQGAGETQYF
TRBV30	TRBD2	TRBJ2-1	-	TGTGCCTGCACCACCTGGACTAGCGGGGACTCCTACAATGAGCAGTTCTTC	CACTTWTSGDSYNEQFF
TRBV6-5	-	TRBJ2-7	-	TGTGGCACCTCGGGACTGCGAGGGGAGCAGTACTTC	CGTSGLRGEQYF
TRBV7-9	TRBD1	TRBJ1-6	-	TGTGCCAGCAGCGTCCGGGACAGGGGGCTTAATTCACCCCTCCACTTT	CASSVRDRGLNSPLHF
TRBV7-8	-	TRBJ1-2	once	TGTGCCAGCAGCCCTCGTCCGACAGCAACTTCTAACTATGGCTACACCTTC	CASSPRPTATSNYGYTF
TRBV6-6	-	TRBJ2-5	many	TGTGCCAGCAGTGCAAAAATCGGAGAGACCCAGTACTTC	CASSAKIGETQYF
TRBV9	TRBD1	TRBJ1-2	-	TGTGCCAGCAGCGGCTGGACAGGGTACTCCTTC	CASSGWTGYSF
TRBV2	TRBD1	TRBJ1-2	-	TGTGCCAGCTCGAGGGACAGCCCTAACTATGGCTACACCTTC	CASSRDSPNYGYTF
TRBV10-2	TRBD2	TRBJ2-7	once	TGCGCCAGCTCTAGCGGGGGATCCTACGAGCAGTACTTC	CASSSGGSYEQYF
TRBV29-1	TRBD2	TRBJ2-1	-	TGCAGCGCTGGGACTAGCGGGAGGGATGAGCAGTTCTTC	CSAGTSGRDEQFF
TRBV11-3	TRBD1	TRBJ1-5	-	TGTGCCAGCGGAGGACAGGGGAATCAGCCCCAGCATTTT	CASGGQGNQPQHF
TRBV4-1	TRBD2	TRBJ2-1	-	TGCGCCAGCAGCCCCACTAGCGGGGCCTACAATGAGCAGTTCTTC	CASSPTSGAYNEQFF
TRBV7-9	-	TRBJ2-4	-	TGTGCCAGCAGCTCCTTGCGGGGACCCGGGAACATTCAGTACTTC	CASSSLRGPGNIQYF
TRBV19	TRBD2	TRBJ2-5	-	TGTGCCAGTACCGGGGTAGCGGGTCCTCAAGAGACCCAGTACTTC	CASTGVAGPQETQYF
TRBV29-1	-	TRBJ2-2	once	TGCAGCGCCGCCGGATGGGCCTCTGTCACCGGGGAGCTGTTTTTT	CSAAGWASVTGELFF
TRBV4-2	-	TRBJ1-5	-	TGTGCCAGCAGCCAAGATGAGCGGAATAGCAATCAGCCCCAGCATTTT	CASSQDERNSNQPQHF
TRBV7-3	-	TRBJ2-2	-	TGTGCCAGCAGCGCGGAAGGGGCCACCGGGGAGCTGTTTTTT	CASSAEGATGELFF
TRBV5-1	-	TRBJ2-3	-	TGCGCCAGCAGCCCAAGGACTGTCCTGGATACGCAGTATTTT	CASSPRTVLDTQYF
TRBV7-2	TRBD1	TRBJ1-3	-	TGTGCCAGCAGCTTGGGGGACAGGGAGCGAAACACCATATATTTT	CASSLGDRERNTIYF
TRBV9	-	TRBJ2-7	-	TGTGCCAGCAGCGTGGATCAGGGCTTTTTCGCCTACGAGCAGTACTTC	CASSVDQGFFAYEQYF
TRBV7-6	-	TRBJ2-3	-	TGTGCCAGCAGCTCTAGTGGGGGCTGGGATACGCAGTATTTT	CASSSSGGWDTQYF
TRBV15	-	TRBJ2-2	-	TGTGCCACCAGCAGAGAGGCAGGGAGGTACACCGGGGAGCTGTTTTTT	CATSREAGRYTGELFF
TRBV12-5	-	TRBJ2-6	-	TGTGCTAGTGGTTCACCCCCGAGACAGGGACTTCCCGCTGGGGCCAACGTCCTGACTTTC	CASGSPPRQGLPAGANVLTF
TRBV7-9	TRBD1	TRBJ1-2	-	TGTGCCAGCAGCCCGTACCGGGACAGGGGGTTCTTTGGCTACACCTTC	CASSPYRDRGFFGYTF